This T cell receptor (beta chain) was documented in a study of OX40 agonist ivuxolimab in advanced cancers. About the research overall: Patients in the trial were receiving intravenous ivuxolimab every 2 weeks, at doses of 0.01 to 10 mg/kg. One hepatocellular carcinoma and a couple of cutaneous melanoma patients partially responded. Study observations and caveats: Low normalized T-cell clonal expansion was additionally recorded for some nonresponders. There were, on average, more expanded clones in CD8+ T cells than in CD4+.

With respect to this clone: What it binds is unknown.

Trimming stripped 1 base from V and 5 bases from J, with 11 bases between. The length of the CDR3 is 14 residues. Germline CDR1 reads MGHDK; CDR2 reads SYGVNS. The table came from immunoSEQ multiplex PCR; TCRdb's copy has only in-frame clones and leaves some out. The table shows just under 65,000 clones, with about 90% occurring only once. Specimen: CD4+ or CD8+ T cells sorted from blood, collected in a trial of the OX40 agonist ivuxolimab. This chain connects TRBV25-1 to TRBJ2-5; D is uncertain. This TCR was recovered from an adult with an advanced solid tumor such as melanoma, head and neck, liver or kidney cancer. The CDR3 nucleotides are TGTGCCAGCAGTGAATGGGTGGGCAGGGAGACCCAGTACTTC. Its protein product is CASSEWVGRETQYF.